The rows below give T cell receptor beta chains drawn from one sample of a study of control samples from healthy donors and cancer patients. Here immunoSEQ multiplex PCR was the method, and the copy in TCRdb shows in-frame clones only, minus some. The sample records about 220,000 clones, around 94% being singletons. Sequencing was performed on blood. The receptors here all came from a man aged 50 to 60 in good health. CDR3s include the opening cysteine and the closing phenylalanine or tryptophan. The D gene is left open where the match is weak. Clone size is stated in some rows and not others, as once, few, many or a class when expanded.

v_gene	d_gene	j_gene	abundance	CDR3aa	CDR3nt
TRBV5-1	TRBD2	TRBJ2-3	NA	CASSFGLAGDTDTQYF	TGCGCCAGCAGCTTCGGACTAGCGGGGGACACAGATACGCAGTATTTT
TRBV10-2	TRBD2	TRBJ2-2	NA	CASSGGPSGGIGELFF	TGCGCCAGCAGTGGAGGTCCCTCGGGGGGGATCGGGGAGCTGTTTTTT
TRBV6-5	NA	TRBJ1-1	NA	CASSYSRTLGAFF	TGTGCCAGCAGTTACTCGAGAACCTTGGGGGCTTTCTTT
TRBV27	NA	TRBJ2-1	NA	CASGNFLVGPYNEQFF	TGTGCCAGCGGAAATTTCCTGGTCGGGCCCTACAATGAGCAGTTCTTC
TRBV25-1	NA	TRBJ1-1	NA	CASSPSGLRNTEAFF	TGTGCCAGCAGTCCGTCCGGGCTTAGGAACACTGAAGCTTTCTTT
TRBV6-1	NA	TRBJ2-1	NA	CASSELVGPGRAEQFF	TGTGCCAGCAGTGAATTGGTAGGGCCCGGGAGAGCTGAGCAGTTCTTC
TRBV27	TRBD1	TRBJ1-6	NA	CASSSTGGWGSPLHF	TGTGCCAGCAGTTCCACAGGGGGCTGGGGTTCACCCCTCCACTTT
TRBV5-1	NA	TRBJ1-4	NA	CASSASGTTEKLFF	TGCGCCAGCAGCGCGAGCGGGACAACGGAAAAACTGTTTTTT
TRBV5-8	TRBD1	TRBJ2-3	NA	CASSHAGGRSTDTQYF	TGTGCCAGCAGCCACGCAGGGGGCCGCTCCACAGATACGCAGTATTTT
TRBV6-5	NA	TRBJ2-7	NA	CASRRGSAYEQYF	TGTGCCAGCCGAAGGGGCTCAGCCTACGAGCAGTACTTC
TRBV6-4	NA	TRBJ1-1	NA	CASSGQHGTEAFF	TGTGCCAGCAGTGGGCAGCACGGCACTGAAGCTTTCTTT
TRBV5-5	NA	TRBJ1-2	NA	CASSFNLPGPSYGYTF	TGTGCCAGCAGCTTTAACCTGCCGGGCCCCAGCTATGGCTACACCTTC
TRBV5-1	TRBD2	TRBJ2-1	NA	CASSLGGGGYNEQFF	TGCGCCAGCAGCTTAGGCGGCGGGGGCTACAATGAGCAGTTCTTC
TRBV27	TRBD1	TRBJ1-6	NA	CASSLSRTGGYSPLHF	TGTGCCAGCAGTTTATCTCGGACAGGGGGGTATTCACCCCTCCACTTT
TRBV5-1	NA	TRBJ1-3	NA	CASSPGTADGNTIYF	TGCGCCAGCAGCCCGGGGACTGCCGATGGAAACACCATATATTTT
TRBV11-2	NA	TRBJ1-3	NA	CASSLSDGGNTIYF	TGTGCCAGCAGCTTATCGGACGGCGGAAACACCATATATTTT
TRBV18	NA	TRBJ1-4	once	CASSPDSRSEKLFF	TGTGCCAGCTCACCTGATAGCAGGAGTGAAAAACTGTTTTTT
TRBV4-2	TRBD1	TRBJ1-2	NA	CASSQDQGDDYGYTF	TGTGCCAGCAGCCAAGATCAGGGGGATGACTATGGCTACACCTTC
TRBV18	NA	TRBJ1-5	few	CASSPQPGQPQHF	TGTGCCAGCTCACCGCAACCGGGGCAGCCCCAGCATTTT
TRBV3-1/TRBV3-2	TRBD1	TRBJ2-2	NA	CASSLRGQPATGELFF	TGTGCCAGCAGCTTGAGGGGACAGCCAGCCACCGGGGAGCTGTTTTTT
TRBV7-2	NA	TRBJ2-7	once	CASSLVGRVQYEQYF	TGTGCCAGCAGCTTAGTAGGCCGGGTACAATACGAGCAGTACTTC
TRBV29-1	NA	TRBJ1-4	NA	CSVGDRATNEKLFF	TGCAGCGTTGGCGACAGAGCAACTAATGAAAAACTGTTTTTT
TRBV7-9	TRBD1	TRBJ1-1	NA	CASSPLGQGGTEAFF	TGTGCCAGCAGCCCCTTAGGACAGGGTGGCACTGAAGCTTTCTTT
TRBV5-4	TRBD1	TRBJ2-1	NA	CASSSPDRDGQFF	TGTGCCAGCAGCTCCCCAGACAGGGACGGGCAGTTCTTC
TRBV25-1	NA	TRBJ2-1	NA	CASSAYNEQFF	TGTGCCAGCAGTGCCTACAATGAGCAGTTCTTC